This T cell receptor beta chain was observed in a study of cytomegalovirus exposure and HLA in healthy donors. As regards this clone: What it binds is unknown.

The CDR3 has 14 residues. The V gene's germline CDR1 is SGHVS and CDR2 FNYEAQ. V was shortened by 2 bases and J by 0 bases, with 7 bases between the two germline ends. Overall study results and limits: The productive fraction for most TCR beta V segments was about 90% or about 30% in an earlier analysis. Among CMV-associated TCR beta chains, most appeared HLA-restricted in a later analysis.

Both 60 Vbeta primers and 13 Jbeta primers went into the PCR. TCRdb's copy holds only in-frame clones and misses some; the assay was immunoSEQ multiplex PCR. Here the sample spans around 130,000 clones, more than 65% being singletons. The chain is built from TRBV7-6 and TRBJ1-2; tentative D call: TRBD1 (6 bases). The sequence came from a man younger than 35 in good health and CMV-seropositive. The sequenced material came from PBMCs. CDR3 coding DNA: TGTGCCAGCAGCTTATCAGGGGCTAACTATGGCTACACCTTC. Amino acids: CASSLSGANYGYTF.